This TCR beta chain is from a study of T cells after yellow fever vaccination. Using its own MiXCR run on the 5' RACE reads, TCRdb lists one record per CDR3 protein. The data show a few hundred thousand distinct CDR3 sequences, around 20% seen once. This clonotype was detected only a few times. Per the germline V gene, CDR1 is SGHTA and CDR2 is FQGTGA. The CDR3 loop spans 14 amino acids. The V segment lost 5 bases and the J segment 10 bases; nucleotides outside the gene matches: 10. The chain is built from TRBV7-3 and TRBJ2-1; 8 bases line up with TRBD2. The TCR was taken from a man between 18 and 29 years old who received the YFV17D yellow fever vaccine. Specimen: PBMCs, collected before the yellow fever booster vaccination. The CDR3 bases are TGTGCCAGCAGCCAAAGCGGGGGCCTCGGGGAGCAGTTCTTC. Translating gives CASSQSGGLGEQFF. Drawing the rest from reference TRBV7-3 and TRBJ2-1, the complete variable domain is GAGVSQTPSNKVTEKGKYVELRCDPISGHTALYWYRQSLGQGPEFLIYFQGTGAADDSGLPNDRFFAVRPEGSVSTLKIQRTERGDSAVYLCASSQSGGLGEQFFGPGTRLTVL.